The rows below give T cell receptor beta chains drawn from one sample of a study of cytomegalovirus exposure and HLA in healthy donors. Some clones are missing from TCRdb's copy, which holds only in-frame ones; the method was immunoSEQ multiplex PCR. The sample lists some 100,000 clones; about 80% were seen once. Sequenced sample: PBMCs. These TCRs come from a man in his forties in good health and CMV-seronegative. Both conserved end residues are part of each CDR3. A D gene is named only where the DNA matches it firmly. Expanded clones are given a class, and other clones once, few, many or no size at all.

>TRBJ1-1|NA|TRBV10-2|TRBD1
TGCGCCAGCAGCGGACAGGGGGCTGAAGCTTTCTTT
CASSGQGAEAFF
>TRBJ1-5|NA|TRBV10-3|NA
TGTGCCATCAGTGAGTCTATCCGGGGGAAGGGCAATCAGCCCCAGCATTTT
CAISESIRGKGNQPQHF
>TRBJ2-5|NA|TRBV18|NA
TGTGCCAGCTCACCATCCCGGGAAGAGACCCAGTACTTC
CASSPSREETQYF
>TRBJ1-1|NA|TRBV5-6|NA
TGTGCCAGCAGCTTGAGCAGGGAAGCTTTCTTT
CASSLSREAFF
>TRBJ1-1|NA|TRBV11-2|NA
TGTGCCAGCAGCGACCAGACAGAGGAGAGCACTGAAGCTTTCTTT
CASSDQTEESTEAFF
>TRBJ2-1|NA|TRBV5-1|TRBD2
TGCGCCAGCAGCGCGGGACTAGCGAGGAATGAGCAGTTCTTC
CASSAGLARNEQFF
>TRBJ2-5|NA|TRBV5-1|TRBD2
TGCGCCAGCAGCGGAAGGACTAGTCAAGAGACCCAGTACTTC
CASSGRTSQETQYF
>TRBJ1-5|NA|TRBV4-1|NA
TGCGCCAGCAGCCAAGGGGCCGGGAGGAGTCAGCCCCAGCATTTT
CASSQGAGRSQPQHF
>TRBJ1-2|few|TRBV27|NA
TGTGCCAGCAGTTTACTGGGCTCTGACAGAACTGGCTACACCTTC
CASSLLGSDRTGYTF
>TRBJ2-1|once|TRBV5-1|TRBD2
TGCGCCAGCAGCCCAAGCGGGGGCTACAATGAGCAGTTCTTC
CASSPSGGYNEQFF
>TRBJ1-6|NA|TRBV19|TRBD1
TGTGCCAGTAGTGAAATTGACAGGGGGAATTCACCCCTCCACTTT
CASSEIDRGNSPLHF
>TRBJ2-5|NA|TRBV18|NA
TGTGCCAGCGCGAAGAGGGAGCTCCGGGAGACCCAGTACTTC
CASAKRELRETQYF
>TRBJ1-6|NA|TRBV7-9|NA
TGTGCCAGCAGCTTAGCTTTTCGGCGGACTAGTTCACCCCTCCACTTT
CASSLAFRRTSSPLHF
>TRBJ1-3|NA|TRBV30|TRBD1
TGTGCCTGGAGTCCCCCGGGACAGGGCTCTGGAAACACCATATATTTT
CAWSPPGQGSGNTIYF
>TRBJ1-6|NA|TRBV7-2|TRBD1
TGTGCCAGCAGCTTAGCGGGACAGTTTTCTAATTCACCCCTCCACTTT
CASSLAGQFSNSPLHF
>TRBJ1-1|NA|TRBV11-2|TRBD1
TGTGCCAGCAGCTCGGGACAGGGATTGAAGAGGAACACTGAAGCTTTCTTT
CASSSGQGLKRNTEAFF
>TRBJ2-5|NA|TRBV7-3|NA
TGTGCCAGCAGCTTAATGGGGCAGGTCCAAGAGACCCAGTACTTC
CASSLMGQVQETQYF
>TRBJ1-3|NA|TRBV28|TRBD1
TGTGCCAGCAGTGCGCCTCACGGACAGGCGAGAAACACCATATATTTT
CASSAPHGQARNTIYF
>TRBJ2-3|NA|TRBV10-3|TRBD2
TGTGCCATCAGTGAGTCGACACTAGCGGGGAGCACAGATACGCAGTATTTT
CAISESTLAGSTDTQYF
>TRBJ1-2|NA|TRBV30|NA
TGTGCCGGTTGGACGGGGAAAGGTAGCTATGGCTACACCTTC
CAGWTGKGSYGYTF
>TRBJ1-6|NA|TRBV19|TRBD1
TGTGCCAGCGCCGGGACAGGGGAATCACCCCTCCACTTT
CASAGTGESPLHF
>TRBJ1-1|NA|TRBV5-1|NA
TGCGCCAGCAGCTTGGAGGAAGGGAGCACTGAAGCTTTCTTT
CASSLEEGSTEAFF
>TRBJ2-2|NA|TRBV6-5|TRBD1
TGTGCCAGCAGTTCCCCGGGACAGGGGATGGGCGGGGAGCTGTTTTTT
CASSSPGQGMGGELFF
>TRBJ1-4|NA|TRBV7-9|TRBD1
TGTGCCAGCAGCTTAGCGTCAACAGGGGTTCCTTCTAATGAAAAACTGTTTTTT
CASSLASTGVPSNEKLFF
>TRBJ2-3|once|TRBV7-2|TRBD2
TGTGCCAGCAGCTTGGGGCTAGCGGGGACGTACACAGATACGCAGTATTTT
CASSLGLAGTYTDTQYF
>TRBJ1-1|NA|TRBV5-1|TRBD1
TGCGCCAGCAGCTTGAGGGGGCAGGGATACACTGAAGCTTTCTTT
CASSLRGQGYTEAFF
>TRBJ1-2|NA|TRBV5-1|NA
TGCGCCAGCAGCCCCCTGGACGGGAATGGCTACACCTTC
CASSPLDGNGYTF
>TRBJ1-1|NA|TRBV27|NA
TGTGCCAGCACCTCCTTGGGGGGTTTCATGAACACTGAAGCTTTCTTT
CASTSLGGFMNTEAFF
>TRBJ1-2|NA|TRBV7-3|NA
TGTGCCAGCAGCTTATTTGTAGGGAGCGGCTATGGCTACACCTTC
CASSLFVGSGYGYTF
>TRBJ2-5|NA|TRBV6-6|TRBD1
TGTGCCAGCAGCCCGGGACAGGGGAGGACCCAGTACTTC
CASSPGQGRTQYF
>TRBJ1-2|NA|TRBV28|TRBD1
TGTGCCAGCGGAATGGTCAGGGGGCGAGACGAGGGCTACACCTTC
CASGMVRGRDEGYTF
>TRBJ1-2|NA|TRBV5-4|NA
TGTGCCAGCAGCCCTCCTCGAGGGGGGGACTATGGCTACACCTTC
CASSPPRGGDYGYTF
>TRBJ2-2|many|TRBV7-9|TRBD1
TGTGCCAGCAGCCCGAAGGGGGCCAGTACGAACACCGGGGAGCTGTTTTTT
CASSPKGASTNTGELFF
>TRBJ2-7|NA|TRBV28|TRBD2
TGTGCCAGCAGCCCATGGGGGGGTTCCTCGTACGAGCAGTACTTC
CASSPWGGSSYEQYF
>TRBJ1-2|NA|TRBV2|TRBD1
TGTGCCAGCATCCCGGGACAGGTTAACTATGGCTACACCTTC
CASIPGQVNYGYTF
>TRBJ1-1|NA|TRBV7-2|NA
TGTGCCAGCAGCTTATCAGGGGTGAACACTGAAGCTTTCTTT
CASSLSGVNTEAFF
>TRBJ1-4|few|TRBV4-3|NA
TGCGCCAGCAGCCAGGGGGGCGGGGGCGGAGAAAAACTGTTTTTT
CASSQGGGGGEKLFF
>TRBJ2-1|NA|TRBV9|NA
TGTGCCAGCAGCGTAGACAGCAGCAATGAGCAGTTCTTC
CASSVDSSNEQFF
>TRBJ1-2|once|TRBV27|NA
TGTGCCAGCAGTTTAACTGCACAGGCCCTTGGGTATGGCTACACCTTC
CASSLTAQALGYGYTF
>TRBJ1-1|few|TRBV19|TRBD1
TGTGCCAGTAGTATAGTGACAGGGGCGAACACTGAAGCTTTCTTT
CASSIVTGANTEAFF
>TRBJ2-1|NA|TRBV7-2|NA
TGTGCCAGCAGCTCAGCCGGGACATCCAGCTACAATGAGCAGTTCTTC
CASSSAGTSSYNEQFF
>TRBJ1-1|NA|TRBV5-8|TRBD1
TGTGCCAGCAGCTTCAACAGGGGAGCAATGAACACTGAAGCTTTCTTT
CASSFNRGAMNTEAFF
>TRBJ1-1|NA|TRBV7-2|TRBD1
TGTGCCAGCAGCTCCCCCAACAGGGGACATGTGGAAGCTTTCTTT
CASSSPNRGHVEAFF
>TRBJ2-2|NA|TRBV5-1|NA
TGCGCCAGCAGCTTGATCGCAGGGTCGGCCGGGGAGCTGTTTTTT
CASSLIAGSAGELFF
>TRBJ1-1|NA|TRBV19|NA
TGTGCCAGTAGTATAACCCTCCGGCGGGGGGCGCGCACTGAAGCTTTCTTT
CASSITLRRGARTEAFF
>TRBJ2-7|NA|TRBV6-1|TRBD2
TGTGCCAGCAGTGAAGGTACTAGCGGGTTGGGCGAGCAGTACTTC
CASSEGTSGLGEQYF
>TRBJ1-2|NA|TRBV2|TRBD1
TGTGCCAGCAGTGAAGATCGACAGGGGAGGACTCTATGGTTC
CASSEDRQGRTLWF
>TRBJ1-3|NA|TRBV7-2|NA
TGTGCCAGCAGCTTAAATCGGGGGACGCCAGATTTT
CASSLNRGTPDF
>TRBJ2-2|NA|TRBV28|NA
TGTGCCAGCACTTGGAGGGTCGCCGGGGAGCTGTTTTTT
CASTWRVAGELFF
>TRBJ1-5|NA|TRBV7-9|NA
TGTGCCAGCAGTGCGGTGTTTAGCAACCAGCCCCAGCATTTT
CASSAVFSNQPQHF
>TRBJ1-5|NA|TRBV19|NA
TGTGCCAGTAGACAGGGTGGCAATCAGCCCCAGCATTTT
CASRQGGNQPQHF
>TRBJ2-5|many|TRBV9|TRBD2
TGTGCCAGCAGCGTAGATAGCGGGGCAGGAGAGACCCAGTACTTC
CASSVDSGAGETQYF
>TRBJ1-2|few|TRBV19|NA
TGTGCCAGTAGTATAGGCCAGGCCCGCTATGGCTACACCTTC
CASSIGQARYGYTF
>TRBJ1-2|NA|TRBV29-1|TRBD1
TGCAGCGTCGGGACAGGCGGGGGCTACACCTTC
CSVGTGGGYTF
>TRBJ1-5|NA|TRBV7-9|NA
TGTTCCAGCAGCTTCTACGCGGACAATCAGCCCCAGCATTTT
CSSSFYADNQPQHF